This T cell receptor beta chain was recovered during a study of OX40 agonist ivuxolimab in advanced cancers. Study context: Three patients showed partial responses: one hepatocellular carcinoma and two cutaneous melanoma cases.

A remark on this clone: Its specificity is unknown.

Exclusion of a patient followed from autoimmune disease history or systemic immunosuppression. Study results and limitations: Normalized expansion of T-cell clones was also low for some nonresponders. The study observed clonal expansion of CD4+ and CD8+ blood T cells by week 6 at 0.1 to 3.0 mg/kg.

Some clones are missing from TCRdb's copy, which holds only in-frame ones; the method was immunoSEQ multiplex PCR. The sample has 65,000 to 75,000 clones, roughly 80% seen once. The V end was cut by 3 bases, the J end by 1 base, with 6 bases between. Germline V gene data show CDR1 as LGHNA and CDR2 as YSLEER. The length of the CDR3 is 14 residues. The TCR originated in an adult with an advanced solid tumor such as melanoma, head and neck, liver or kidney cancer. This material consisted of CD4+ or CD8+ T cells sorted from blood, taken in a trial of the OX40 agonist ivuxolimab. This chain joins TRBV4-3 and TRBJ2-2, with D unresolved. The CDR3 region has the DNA TGCGCCAGCAGCCACATCGAGAACACCGGGGAGCTGTTTTTT. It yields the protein CASSHIENTGELFF.